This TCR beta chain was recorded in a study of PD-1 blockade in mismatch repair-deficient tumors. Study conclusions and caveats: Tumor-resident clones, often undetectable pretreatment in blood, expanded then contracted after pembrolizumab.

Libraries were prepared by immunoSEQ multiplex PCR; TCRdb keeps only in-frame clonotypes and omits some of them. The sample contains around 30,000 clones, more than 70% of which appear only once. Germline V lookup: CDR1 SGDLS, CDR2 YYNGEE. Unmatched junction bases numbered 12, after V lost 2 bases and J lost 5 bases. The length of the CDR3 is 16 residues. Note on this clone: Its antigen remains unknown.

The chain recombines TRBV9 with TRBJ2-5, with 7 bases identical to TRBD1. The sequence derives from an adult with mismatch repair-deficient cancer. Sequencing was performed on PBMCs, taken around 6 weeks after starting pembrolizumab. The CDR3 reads CASSVLAAGGRETQYF. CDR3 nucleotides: TGTGCCAGCAGCGTTTTGGCGGCAGGGGGTCGGGAGACCCAGTACTTC.